What follows describes a single T cell receptor beta chain. V lost 3 bases and J lost 9, with 18 bases in between. From germline, CDR1 is ENHRY and CDR2 SYGVKD. This CDR3 spans 16 amino acids. The PCR was carried out with 60 Vbeta primers and 13 Jbeta primers. The repertoire was sequenced with immunoSEQ multiplex PCR; TCRdb's copy has only in-frame clones and lacks some. The sample lists approximately 100,000 clones, 84% occurring once. This specimen belongs to a study of cytomegalovirus exposure and HLA in healthy donors. Sequencing input: PBMCs. The chain carries TRBV10-3 and TRBJ1-6; D gene unclear. This clonotype originated in a woman aged 18 to 35 in good health and CMV-seronegative. The CDR3 DNA sequence: TGTGCCATCAGTGACGATCCTATCCCCACGTTTTCACCCCTCCACTTT. Its protein is CAISDDPIPTFSPLHF.